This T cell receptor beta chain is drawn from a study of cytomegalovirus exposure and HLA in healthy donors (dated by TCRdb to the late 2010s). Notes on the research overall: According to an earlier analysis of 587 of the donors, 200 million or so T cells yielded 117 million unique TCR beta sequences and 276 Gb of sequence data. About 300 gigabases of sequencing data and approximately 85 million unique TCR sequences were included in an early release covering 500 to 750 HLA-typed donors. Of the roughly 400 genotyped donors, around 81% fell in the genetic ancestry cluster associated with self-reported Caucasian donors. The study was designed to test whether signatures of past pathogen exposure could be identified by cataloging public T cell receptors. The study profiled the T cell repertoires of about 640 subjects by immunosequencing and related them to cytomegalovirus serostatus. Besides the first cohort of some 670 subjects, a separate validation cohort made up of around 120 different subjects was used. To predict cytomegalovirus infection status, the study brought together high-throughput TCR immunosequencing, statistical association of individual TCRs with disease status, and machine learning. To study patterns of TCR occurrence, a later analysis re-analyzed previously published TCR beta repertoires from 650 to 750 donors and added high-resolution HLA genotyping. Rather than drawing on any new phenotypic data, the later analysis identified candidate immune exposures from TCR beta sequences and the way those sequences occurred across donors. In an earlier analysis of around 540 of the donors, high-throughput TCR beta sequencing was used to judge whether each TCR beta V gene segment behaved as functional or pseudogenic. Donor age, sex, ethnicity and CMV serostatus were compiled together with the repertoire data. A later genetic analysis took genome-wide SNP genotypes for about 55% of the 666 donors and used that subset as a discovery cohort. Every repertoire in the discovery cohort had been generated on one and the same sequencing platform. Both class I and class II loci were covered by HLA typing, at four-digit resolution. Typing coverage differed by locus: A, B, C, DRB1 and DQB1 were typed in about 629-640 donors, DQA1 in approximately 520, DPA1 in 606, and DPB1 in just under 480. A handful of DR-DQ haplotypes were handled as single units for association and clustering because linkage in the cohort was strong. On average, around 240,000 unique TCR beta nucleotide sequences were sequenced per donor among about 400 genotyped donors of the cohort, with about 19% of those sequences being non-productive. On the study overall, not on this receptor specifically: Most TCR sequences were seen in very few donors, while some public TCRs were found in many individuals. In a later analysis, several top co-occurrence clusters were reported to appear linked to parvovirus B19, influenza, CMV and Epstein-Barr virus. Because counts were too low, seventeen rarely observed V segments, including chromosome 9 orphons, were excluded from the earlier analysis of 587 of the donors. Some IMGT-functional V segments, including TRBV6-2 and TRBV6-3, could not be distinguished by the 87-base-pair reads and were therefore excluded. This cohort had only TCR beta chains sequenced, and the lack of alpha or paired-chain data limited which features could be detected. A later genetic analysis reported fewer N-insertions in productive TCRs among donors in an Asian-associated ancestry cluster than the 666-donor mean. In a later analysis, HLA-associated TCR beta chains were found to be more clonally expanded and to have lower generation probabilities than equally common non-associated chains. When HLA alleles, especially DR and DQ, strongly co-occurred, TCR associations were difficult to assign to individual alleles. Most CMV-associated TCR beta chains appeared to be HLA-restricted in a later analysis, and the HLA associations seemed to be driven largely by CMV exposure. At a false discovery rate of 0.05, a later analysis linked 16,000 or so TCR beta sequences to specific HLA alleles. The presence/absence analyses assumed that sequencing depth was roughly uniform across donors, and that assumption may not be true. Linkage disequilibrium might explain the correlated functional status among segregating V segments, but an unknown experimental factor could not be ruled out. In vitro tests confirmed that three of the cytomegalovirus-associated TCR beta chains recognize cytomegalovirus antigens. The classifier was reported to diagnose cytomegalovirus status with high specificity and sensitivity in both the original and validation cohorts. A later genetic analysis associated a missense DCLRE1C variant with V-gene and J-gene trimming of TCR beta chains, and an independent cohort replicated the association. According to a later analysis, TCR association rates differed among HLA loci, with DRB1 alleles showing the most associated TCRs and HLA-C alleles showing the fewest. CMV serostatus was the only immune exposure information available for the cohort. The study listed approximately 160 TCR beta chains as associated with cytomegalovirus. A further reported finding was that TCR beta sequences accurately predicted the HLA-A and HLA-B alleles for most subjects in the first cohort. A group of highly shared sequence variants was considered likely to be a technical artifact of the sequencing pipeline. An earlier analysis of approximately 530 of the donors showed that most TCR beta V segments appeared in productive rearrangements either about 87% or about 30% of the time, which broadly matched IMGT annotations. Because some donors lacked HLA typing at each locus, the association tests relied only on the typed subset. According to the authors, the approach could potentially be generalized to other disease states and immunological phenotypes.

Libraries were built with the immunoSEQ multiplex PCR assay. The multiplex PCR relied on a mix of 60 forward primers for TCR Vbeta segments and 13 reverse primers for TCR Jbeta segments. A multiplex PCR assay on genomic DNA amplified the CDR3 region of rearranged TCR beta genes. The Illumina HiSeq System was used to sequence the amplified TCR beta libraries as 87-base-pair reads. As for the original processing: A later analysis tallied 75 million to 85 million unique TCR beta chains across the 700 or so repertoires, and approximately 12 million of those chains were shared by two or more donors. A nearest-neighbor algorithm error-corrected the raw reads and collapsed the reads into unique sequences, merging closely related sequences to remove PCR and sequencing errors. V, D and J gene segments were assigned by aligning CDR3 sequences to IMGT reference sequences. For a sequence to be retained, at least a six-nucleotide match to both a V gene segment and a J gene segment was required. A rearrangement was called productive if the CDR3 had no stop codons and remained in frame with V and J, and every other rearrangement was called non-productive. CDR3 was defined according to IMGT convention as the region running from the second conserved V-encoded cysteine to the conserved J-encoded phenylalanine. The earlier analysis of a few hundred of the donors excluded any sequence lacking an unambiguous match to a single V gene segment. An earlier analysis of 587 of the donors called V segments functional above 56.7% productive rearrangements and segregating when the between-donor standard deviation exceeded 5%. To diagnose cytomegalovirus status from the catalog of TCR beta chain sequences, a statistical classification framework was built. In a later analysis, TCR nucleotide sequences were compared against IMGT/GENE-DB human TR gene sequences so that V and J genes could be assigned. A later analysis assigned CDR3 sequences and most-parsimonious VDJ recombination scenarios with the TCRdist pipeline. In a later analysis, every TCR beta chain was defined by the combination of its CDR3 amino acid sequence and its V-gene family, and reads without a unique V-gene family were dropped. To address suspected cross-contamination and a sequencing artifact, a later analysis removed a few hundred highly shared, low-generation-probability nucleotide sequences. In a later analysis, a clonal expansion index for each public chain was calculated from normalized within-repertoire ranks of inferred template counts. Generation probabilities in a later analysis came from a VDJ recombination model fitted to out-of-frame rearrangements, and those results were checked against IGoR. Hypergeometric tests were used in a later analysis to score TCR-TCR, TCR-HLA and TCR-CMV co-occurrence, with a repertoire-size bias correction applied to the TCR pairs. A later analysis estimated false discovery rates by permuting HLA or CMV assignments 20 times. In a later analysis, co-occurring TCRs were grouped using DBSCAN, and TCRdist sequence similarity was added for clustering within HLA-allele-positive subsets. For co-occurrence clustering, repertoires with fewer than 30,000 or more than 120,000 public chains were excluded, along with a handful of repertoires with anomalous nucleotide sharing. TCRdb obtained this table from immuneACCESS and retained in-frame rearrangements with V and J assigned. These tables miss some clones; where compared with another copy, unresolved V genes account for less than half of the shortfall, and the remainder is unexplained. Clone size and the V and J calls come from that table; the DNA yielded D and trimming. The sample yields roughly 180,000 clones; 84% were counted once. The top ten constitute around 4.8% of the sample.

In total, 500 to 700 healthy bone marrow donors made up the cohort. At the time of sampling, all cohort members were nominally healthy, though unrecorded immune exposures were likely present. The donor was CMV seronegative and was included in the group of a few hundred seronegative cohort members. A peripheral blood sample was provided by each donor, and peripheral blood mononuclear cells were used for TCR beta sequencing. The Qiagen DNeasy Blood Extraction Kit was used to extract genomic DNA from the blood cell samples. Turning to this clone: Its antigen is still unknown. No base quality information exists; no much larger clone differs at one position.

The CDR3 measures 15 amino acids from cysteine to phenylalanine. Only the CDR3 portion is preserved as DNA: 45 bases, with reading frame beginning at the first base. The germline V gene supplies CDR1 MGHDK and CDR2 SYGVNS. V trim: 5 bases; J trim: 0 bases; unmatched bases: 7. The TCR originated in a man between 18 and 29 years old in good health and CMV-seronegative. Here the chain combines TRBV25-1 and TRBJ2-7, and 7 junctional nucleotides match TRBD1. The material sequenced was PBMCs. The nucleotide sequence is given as TGTGCCAGCAGTAAGATGGGACAGAGCTCCTACGAGCAGTACTTC. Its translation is CASSKMGQSSYEQYF.